The clone carrying this TCR beta chain was recorded many times. These data belong to a study of T cells in Graves' hyperthyroidism and ophthalmopathy. On the study more broadly: Peripheral blood was taken when the disease was first diagnosed, before any treatment began.

The germline V gene has CDR1 KGHSH and CDR2 LQKENI. V lost 4 bases and J lost 3; bases outside the gene matches: 8. The CDR3 has 15 residues. Amplification of TCR beta CDR3 regions was performed using RNA transcripts as template. A set of HTBI primers served as the primers for a first-round RT-PCR of the TCR CDR3. TCRdb re-derived calls from the multiplex PCR reads in MiXCR, one entry per CDR3 protein. The table lists over 300,000 distinct CDR3 sequences, roughly 13% of them singletons. The rearrangement uses TRBV18 and TRBJ2-5, with 7 bases lining up with TRBD2. This clonotype was obtained from an older woman with Graves' hyperthyroidism. Sequencing input: blood. In DNA, the CDR3 is TGTGCCAGCTCACTACACAGACTAGCCGAAGAGACCCAGTACTTC. It codes for CASSLHRLAEETQYF. The full variable domain, in which reference TRBV18 and TRBJ2-5 provide the parts outside the CDR3, is NAGVMQNPRHLVRRRGQEARLRCSPMKGHSHVYWYRQLPEEGLKFMVYLQKENIIDESGMPKERFSAEFPKEGPSILRIQQVVRGDSAAYFCASSLHRLAEETQYFGPGTRLLVL.